The present TCR beta chain was sequenced within a study of CXCR3-negative and CXCR3-positive naive CD8 T cells. The CDR3 spans 15 residues. Looked up from germline, CDR1 is SEHNR and CDR2 is FQNEAQ (reference sequence). Those CD8+ T cells considered naive were CD45RO-CCR7+CD27+CD95-. All TRB cDNA libraries came from 5' RACE performed with UMI labels. Reprocessing the 5' RACE reads, TCRdb reports a single entry for every CDR3 protein and omits DNA. The sample table sets out 110,000 or so distinct CDR3 sequences. General observations from the study: CXCR3-positive naive cells carried more hydrophobic TRB CDR3s than CXCR3-negative ones. Cryopreserved PBMCs had partly decreased CXCR3 expression; fresh PBMCs were used in most assays. Both naive subsets, CXCR3-negative and CXCR3-positive, displayed similar TRBV-TRBJ usage, unlike memory cells.

Note on this clonotype: Its antigen is unidentified.

The TCR was taken from a human donor in good health. Some clones in this sample may be carry-over from other donors' samples. Sample: naive CXCR3+ CD8+ T cells from blood. Sample subset: CD45RO-CCR7+CD27+CD95- naive CD8+ T cells expressing CXCR3 (TNR3+). This chain uses TRBV7-9 with TRBJ1-1; TCRdb's assignment of TRBD1 cannot be checked, as there is no DNA. The CDR3 is CASSPPPHTNTEAFF.